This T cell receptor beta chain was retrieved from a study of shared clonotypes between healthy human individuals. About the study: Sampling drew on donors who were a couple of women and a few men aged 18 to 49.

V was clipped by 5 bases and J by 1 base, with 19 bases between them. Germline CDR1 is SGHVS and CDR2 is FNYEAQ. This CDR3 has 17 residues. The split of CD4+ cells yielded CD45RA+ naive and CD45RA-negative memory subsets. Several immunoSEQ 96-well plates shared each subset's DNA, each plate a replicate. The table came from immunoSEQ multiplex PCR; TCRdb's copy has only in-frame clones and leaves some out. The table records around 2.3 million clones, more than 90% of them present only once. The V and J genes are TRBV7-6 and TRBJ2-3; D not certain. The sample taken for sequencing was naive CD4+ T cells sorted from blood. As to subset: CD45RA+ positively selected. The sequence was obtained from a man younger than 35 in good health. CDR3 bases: TGTGCCAGCAGCCCGCACGAGGCCGGGTTGGGCACAGATACGCAGTATTTT. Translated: CASSPHEAGLGTDTQYF.